The clone carrying this T cell receptor (beta chain) was recorded a few times. PCR amplification relied on 60 Vbeta primers (plus 13 Jbeta primers). Profiling relied on immunoSEQ multiplex PCR, and the TCRdb table lists in-frame clones only, not all of them. The table shows 130,000 to 150,000 clones, with around four fifths occurring only once. The V and J ends lost 8 bases and 7 bases respectively, with 11 bases between them. The CDR3 has 12 residues. Per the germline V gene, CDR1 is MNHEY and CDR2 is SVGAGI. This sample is part of a study of cytomegalovirus exposure and HLA in healthy donors. The source is a boy aged 2 to 10 in good health and CMV-seronegative. The sample was PBMCs. The V call is TRBV6-5, the J call TRBJ1-4, with D possibly TRBD1 on 6 matching bases. Here the CDR3 reads CASSEGGEKLFF. The CDR3 region has the DNA TGTGCCAGCTCCGAAGGGGGTGAAAAACTGTTTTTT.